This T cell receptor beta chain was profiled in a study of cytomegalovirus exposure and HLA in healthy donors. Study background: The early release's HLA-typed donors yielded approximately 85 million unique TCRs. When 300 to 500 donors were genotyped, 80% to 90% of them were found to fall in the Caucasian-associated ancestry cluster.

With 2 bases removed from V and 2 bases from J, the gap between germline ends came to 7 bases. Germline values: CDR1 MNHEY, CDR2 SMNVEV (reference sequence). The CDR3 is 13 amino acids. The study ran its PCR with 60 Vbeta and 13 Jbeta primers. TCRdb keeps only in-frame clones here, not all; method: immunoSEQ multiplex PCR. This sample has 90,000 to 110,000 clones; roughly 73% occur once, and the top ten carry over 7.5%. The V and J genes are TRBV27 and TRBJ2-7; D uncertain. The origin of this receptor is a woman in her 40s in good health and CMV-seropositive. The specimen was PBMCs. The CDR3 spells CASSLAPTYEQYF. CDR3 nucleotide sequence: TGTGCCAGCAGTTTAGCGCCAACCTACGAGCAGTACTTC.